This T cell receptor beta chain appears in the sequencing data of a study of spatial heterogeneity in lung cancer. TCRdb reprocessed the 5' RACE reads with MiXCR, giving one entry per CDR3 protein. The table shows 6,000 or so distinct CDR3 sequences, with approximately 12% occurring only once. Noted time point: sample taken at primary tumor resection. Tumor, nontumor lung or frozen PBMC supplied whole RNA that was sequenced unsorted. Trimming stripped 5 bases from V and 0 bases from J, with 17 bases between. The germline CDR1 and CDR2 sequences are MNHNY and SVGAGI (reference sequence). The CDR3 consists of 18 residues. This clonotype was recorded many times.

The material was normal lung tissue next to the tumor, obtained at surgery. The chain employs TRBV6-6 and TRBJ2-6; D is perhaps TRBD1 (6 bases). The TCR was taken from a male donor with early-stage non-small cell lung cancer. The CDR3 nucleotides are TGTGCCAGCAGTCTACGAGGACAGAGCAGCTCTGGGGCCAACGTCCTGACTTTC. Protein sequence: CASSLRGQSSSGANVLTF.